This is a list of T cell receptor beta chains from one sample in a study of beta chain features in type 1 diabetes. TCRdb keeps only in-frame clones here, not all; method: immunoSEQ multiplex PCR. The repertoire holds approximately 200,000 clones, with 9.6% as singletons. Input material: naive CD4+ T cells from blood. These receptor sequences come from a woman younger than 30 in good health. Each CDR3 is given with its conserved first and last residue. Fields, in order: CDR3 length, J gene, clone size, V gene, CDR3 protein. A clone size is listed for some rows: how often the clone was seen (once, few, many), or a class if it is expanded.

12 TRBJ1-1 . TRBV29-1 CSAREGGTEAFF
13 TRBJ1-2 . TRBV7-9 CASSLDNRDGYTF
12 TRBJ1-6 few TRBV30 CAWSVRSSPLHF
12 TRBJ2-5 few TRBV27 CASSPSGETQYF
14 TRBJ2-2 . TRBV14 CASSPGQYTGELFF
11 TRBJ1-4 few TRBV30 CACRVGEKLFF
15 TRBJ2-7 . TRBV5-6 CASSPGLAGGPTQYF
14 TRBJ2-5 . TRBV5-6 CASSLGLGGETQYF
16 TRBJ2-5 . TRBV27 CASSLRGGGAVETQYF
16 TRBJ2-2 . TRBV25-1 CASSPSWDRGAGELFF
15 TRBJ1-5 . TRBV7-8 CASSFSQDSNQPQHF
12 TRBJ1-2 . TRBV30 CAGQGGANGYTF
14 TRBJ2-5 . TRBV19 CASQEVGGEETQYF
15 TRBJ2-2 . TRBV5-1 CASSSDRVNTGELFF
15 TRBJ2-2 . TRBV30 CAWSVNFQNTGELFF
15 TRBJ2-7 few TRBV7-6 CASSLGSDRAAEQYF
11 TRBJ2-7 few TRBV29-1 CSVGWGDEQYF
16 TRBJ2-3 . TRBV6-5 CASSYYGTASTDTQYF